One sample yielded the 25 T cell receptor beta chains listed below, sequenced in a study of spatial heterogeneity in lung cancer. Sample time point: sample taken at primary tumor resection. Whole RNA, which was extracted from tumor, nontumor lung tissue or frozen PBMC, was sequenced without any cell sorting. TCRdb ran MiXCR on the 5' RACE reads and lists one entry per CDR3 protein. The sample lists about 12,000 distinct CDR3 sequences, 5.5% to 7.5% occurring once. The input for sequencing was normal lung tissue next to the tumor, taken at surgery. These receptors were collected from a male donor with early-stage non-small cell lung cancer.

Ten or more counts support this clonotype. Being off target in a library aimed at alpha chains, this beta chain has a size of little meaning. V usage is TRBV20-1 and J usage is TRBJ1-5, with 8 bases that match TRBD1. The CDR3 consists of 13 residues. V lost 7 bases, J lost 4 bases, and 6 bases stayed unmatched. Germline CDR1 reads DFQATT; CDR2 reads SNEGSKA (reference sequence). The CDR3 sequence is CSGGQGGNQPQHF. In DNA form, the CDR3 reads TGCAGTGGCGGACAGGGCGGAAATCAGCCCCAGCATTTT.

This clonotype came up a few times. This beta chain turned up in a library designed for alpha chains; as an off-target read, its abundance says little. J is TRBJ2-1 and V is TRBV7-3; D ambiguous. The CDR3 is 16 residues long. V was clipped by 5 bases and J by 2 bases, with 16 bases between them. CDR1 is SGHTA and CDR2 is FQGTGA in the germline V gene. CDR3 protein: CASSPETRQTYNEQFF. In DNA form, the CDR3 reads TGTGCCAGCAGCCCGGAGACTCGTCAAACCTACAATGAGCAGTTCTTC. Full variable domain (missing parts from reference TRBV7-3 and TRBJ2-1): GAGVSQTPSNKVTEKGKYVELRCDPISGHTALYWYRQSLGQGPEFLIYFQGTGAADDSGLPNDRFFAVRPEGSVSTLKIQRTERGDSAVYLCASSPETRQTYNEQFFGPGTRLTVL.

The sample holds many counts of this clonotype. Because this beta chain is a stray read in a library intended to capture alpha chains, its abundance should not be given much weight. The chain links TRBV7-2 to TRBJ2-1, with 9 bases aligning to TRBD2. With V trimmed by 4 bases and J by 4 bases, 5 bases remained unmatched. The length of the CDR3 is 15 residues. CDR1 SGHTA and CDR2 FQGNSA come from the germline V gene. CDR3 nucleotide sequence: TGTGCCAGCAGCTGGGGGACTAGCCAGTACAATGAGCAGTTCTTC. Its translation: CASSWGTSQYNEQFF.

The sample holds many counts of this clonotype. This beta chain was picked up by a library intended for alpha chains and is off target, so its count carries little meaning. The chain is built from TRBV3-1 and TRBJ1-1; 7 positions agree with TRBD1. Germline trimming cut 4 bases from V and 4 bases from J; bases unmatched to any gene: 12. Per germline, CDR1 LGHDT and CDR2 YNNKEL (reference sequence). The CDR3 is made up of 16 amino acids. The CDR3 is CASSRTPTGWGTEAFF. The CDR3 DNA follows: TGTGCCAGCAGCCGCACACCGACAGGGTGGGGCACTGAAGCTTTCTTT.

On this clonotype itself: In a library made to pick up alpha chains, this beta chain is a stray read with a size that means little. The chain recombines TRBV13 with TRBJ2-5; D is uncertain. Germline CDR1 PRHDT, CDR2 FYEKMQ (reference sequence). Trimming took off 0 bases at V and 1 base at J, with 9 bases between the two ends. The CDR3 covers 15 residues. The CDR3 bases are TGTGCCAGCAGCTTAGGCAGAGGTTTCCAAGAGACCCAGTACTTC. It encodes CASSLGRGFQETQYF.

This clonotype was observed at least ten times. Because this beta chain is a stray read in a library intended to capture alpha chains, its abundance should not be given much weight. The V gene is TRBV27, the J gene TRBJ2-1; 12 bases fit TRBD2. Germline CDR1 and CDR2: MNHEY and SMNVEV (reference sequence). V lost 10 bases to trimming and J lost 7 bases; unmatched junction nucleotides: 11. The CDR3 covers 15 residues. Written as DNA, the CDR3 is TGTGCCACCACTAGCGGGAGGCCGATTCTGAATGAGCAGTTCTTC. This sequence encodes CATTSGRPILNEQFF.

This clonotype was counted at least ten times. Since it is a stray read in a library aimed at alpha chains, this beta chain has a size that is not meaningful. This rearrangement joins TRBV20-1 to TRBJ2-7; D is possibly TRBD1 (5 bases). Germline values: CDR1 DFQATT, CDR2 SNEGSKA (reference sequence). The V end lost 0 bases, the J end lost 4 bases, and 10 bases lay between the germline ends. This CDR3 contains 13 residues. The CDR3 sequence is CSARDRAGYEQYF. The DNA of the CDR3 is TGCAGTGCTAGAGATAGGGCAGGGTACGAGCAGTACTTC.

This clonotype appeared many times. Being off target in a library aimed at alpha chains, this beta chain has a size of little meaning. J is TRBJ2-7 and V is TRBV28; perhaps TRBD2 as D (6 bases). V was clipped by 3 bases and J by 4 bases, with 19 bases between them. Germline assignment: CDR1 MDHEN and CDR2 SYDVKM. There are 16 residues in the CDR3. The CDR3 protein is CASSLHAAGTSYEQYF. The DNA for the CDR3 is TGTGCCAGCAGTTTGCACGCCGCGGGAACCTCTTACGAGCAGTACTTC.

Ten or more counts support this clonotype. The library was built for alpha chains, so this beta chain is an off-target read and its size means little. The chain uses TRBV7-3 and TRBJ1-2; D unresolved. From germline, CDR1 is SGHTA and CDR2 FQGTGA. Trimming pared 2 bases from V and 8 bases from J, leaving 12 bases between. CDR3 length equals 13 residues. In nucleotides, the CDR3 is TGTGCCAGCAGCTTAGAGGCGTCGGGAGGCTACACCTTC. This encodes CASSLEASGGYTF.

This clonotype appeared many times. Because the library targeted alpha chains, this beta chain is an off-target read whose size means little. The V call is TRBV29-1, the J call TRBJ1-3; D not resolved. In germline, CDR1 is SQVTM, CDR2 ANQGSEA. This CDR3 is built from 14 residues. V was cut by 4 bases and J by 0 bases, with 10 bases left in between. The CDR3 loop reads CSVVPQLSGNTIYF. The CDR3, as DNA: TGCAGCGTTGTCCCCCAACTCTCTGGAAACACCATATATTTT.

This clonotype appeared many times. The library was built for alpha chains, so this beta chain is an off-target read and its size means little. This chain connects TRBV3-1 to TRBJ2-5; D is perhaps TRBD2 (6 bases). This CDR3 has 15 amino acids. V gave up 4 bases and J gave up 11 bases, with 23 bases separating them. The germline CDR1 and CDR2 sequences are LGHDT and YNNKEL (reference sequence). The CDR3 spells CASSLSSSGATVQYF. Here the CDR3 DNA reads TGTGCCAGCAGCCTATCTAGCTCGGGAGCAACTGTGCAGTACTTC.

With regard to this clonotype: Because the library targeted alpha chains, this beta chain is an off-target read whose size means little. The V call is TRBV7-2, the J call TRBJ2-7; D is unresolved. The CDR3 sequence is 14 residues long. V was cut by 8 bases and J by 4 bases, with 18 bases left in between. Germline CDR1 SGHTA, CDR2 FQGNSA. CDR3 amino acids: CASGIGGSDYEQYF. In nucleotides, the CDR3 is TGTGCCAGCGGGATCGGCGGTTCAGATTACGAGCAGTACTTC.

This clonotype was counted at least ten times. This beta chain represents an off-target read in a library built for alpha chains; its size is of limited meaning. The gene calls are TRBV11-3 and TRBJ2-1; 10 bases are shared with TRBD2. V shed 5 bases and J 5 bases; nucleotides not matched to a gene: 6. The germline gives CDR1 SGHNT, CDR2 YENEEA. This CDR3 has 15 amino acids. The CDR3 loop is CASSIGLADHNEQFF. The CDR3 DNA reads as TGTGCCAGCAGCATTGGACTAGCGGATCACAATGAGCAGTTCTTC. Filled out from reference TRBV11-3 and TRBJ2-1, the complete variable domain reads EAGVVQSPRYKIIEKKQPVAFWCNPISGHNTLYWYLQNLGQGPELLIRYENEEAVDDSQLPKDRFSAERLKGVDSTLKIQPAELGDSAVYLCASSIGLADHNEQFFGPGTRLTVL.

This clonotype appeared many times. Since it is a stray read in a library aimed at alpha chains, this beta chain has a size that is not meaningful. The chain is built from TRBV5-1 and TRBJ2-1, with 12 nucleotides matching TRBD1. Germline V gene lookup returns CDR1 SGHRS and CDR2 YFSETQ. The CDR3 extends over 18 amino acids. V dropped 3 bases and J dropped 9; count of bases not matched to a gene: 16. CDR3 loop: CASSSTQRRDRGQIEQFF. DNA for the CDR3: TGCGCCAGCAGCTCCACTCAGAGAAGGGACAGGGGGCAAATTGAGCAGTTCTTC.

By sample fraction, this clonotype is medium-sized. Little can be read into the size of this beta chain, an off-target read in a library designed for alpha chains. The chain joins TRBV27 to TRBJ1-5; D gene uncertain. The V end lost 4 bases, the J end lost 9 bases, and 10 bases lay between the germline ends. This CDR3 has 12 amino acids. The germline CDR1 and CDR2 sequences are MNHEY and SMNVEV (reference sequence). The CDR3 reads CASSSTSLPQHF. CDR3 nucleotide sequence: TGTGCCAGCAGTTCAACCTCCTTGCCCCAGCATTTT.

In this sample, this clonotype is medium-sized. This beta chain came through as a stray read in a library set up for alpha chains, and its size says little. CDR3 sequence (DNA): TGCAGTGCGGATTCTAGCACAGATACGCAGTATTTT. Its protein product is CSADSSTDTQYF. This rearrangement joins TRBV20-1 to TRBJ2-3; D is unclear. The CDR3 covers 12 residues. The V gene's germline CDR1 is DFQATT and CDR2 SNEGSKA (reference sequence). V shed 6 bases and J shed 0 bases, with 7 bases lying between them.

This clonotype was picked up many times. Since it is a stray read in a library aimed at alpha chains, this beta chain has a size that is not meaningful. The chain recombines TRBV6-1 with TRBJ2-3; a weak D match, TRBD2 (5 bases). The CDR3 sequence is 15 residues long. Trimming left V 2 bases short and J 0 bases short, with 9 bases between. Germline lookup yields CDR1 MNHNS and CDR2 SASEGT. The CDR3 DNA reads as TGTGCCAGCAGTGAACCAGCGGTGAGCACAGATACGCAGTATTTT. Translating it yields CASSEPAVSTDTQYF.

This clonotype ranks as medium-sized. This beta chain is off target for a library built for alpha chains, so its abundance means little. The chain combines TRBV29-1 with TRBJ1-2; 11 bases line up with TRBD1. The CDR3 length is 14 residues. J gave up 4 bases and V 3 bases, and 4 bases lay outside the gene matches. Looked up from germline, CDR1 is SQVTM and CDR2 is ANQGSEA. For the CDR3, the DNA is TGCAGCGTTGAGCCGGGACAGGGGGGCTATGGCTACACCTTC. Its translation: CSVEPGQGGYGYTF.

In its sample, this clonotype is medium-sized. This beta chain is a stray sequence in a library constructed for alpha chains; its clone size is not meaningful. The chain recombines TRBV28 with TRBJ2-7; D is perhaps TRBD1 (6 bases). The CDR3 spans 15 residues. V lost 5 bases and J lost 2, with 16 bases in between. Germline-derived CDR1 and CDR2 are MDHEN and SYDVKM. For the CDR3, the DNA is TGTGCCAGCAGTGAAACTGCCACAGGGACCTACGAGCAGTACTTC. Amino acids: CASSETATGTYEQYF.

This clonotype occurred a few times. The library was designed around alpha chains, so this beta chain is a stray read whose abundance carries little weight. This sequence joins TRBV20-1 and TRBJ1-1; D not resolved. The CDR3 length is 11 residues. Trimming pared 4 bases from V and 8 bases from J, leaving 11 bases between. Germline lookup yields CDR1 DFQATT and CDR2 SNEGSKA (reference sequence). This CDR3 reads CSAKGPLEAFF. The CDR3 DNA sequence: TGCAGTGCTAAGGGCCCCTTGGAAGCTTTCTTT.

In this sample, this clonotype turned up many times. The size of this beta chain means little, since it is a stray read in a library made for alpha chains. The genes are TRBV29-1 and TRBJ2-3, with 9 bases fitting TRBD2. CDR3 length: 14 amino acids. Unmatched junction bases numbered 6, after V lost 2 bases and J lost 6 bases. The germline gives CDR1 SQVTM, CDR2 ANQGSEA. The CDR3 spells CSVERAGGEDTQYF. DNA of the CDR3: TGCAGCGTTGAACGAGCGGGAGGAGAGGATACGCAGTATTTT.

This clonotype was counted ten times or more. A library prepared for alpha chains yielded this beta chain as an off-target read; its size is of little meaning. The genes are TRBV27 and TRBJ1-2, with D unclear. Germline CDR1 is MNHEY and CDR2 is SMNVEV (reference sequence). Trimming cost V 2 bases and J 5 bases, with 12 bases left between them. This CDR3 has 14 amino acids. In nucleotides, the CDR3 is TGTGCCAGCAGTTTAGAACCAGGAGTTTATGGCTACACCTTC. Translating gives CASSLEPGVYGYTF.

This clonotype was observed a handful of times. Being off target in a library aimed at alpha chains, this beta chain has a size of little meaning. The chain links TRBV6-6 to TRBJ1-1; unclear D gene. V was clipped by 4 bases and J by 1 base, with 10 bases between them. This CDR3 region has 14 residues. Germline lookup yields CDR1 MNHNY and CDR2 SVGAGI (reference sequence). The CDR3 nucleotides are TGTGCCAGCAGTTTCGAAACTACGAACACTGAAGCTTTCTTT. Translating gives CASSFETTNTEAFF.

This clonotype has at least ten counts. The library was designed around alpha chains, so this beta chain is a stray read whose abundance carries little weight. The chain combines TRBV15 with TRBJ2-2; 8 bases agree with TRBD1. Germline V gene sequence: CDR1 LNHNV, CDR2 YYDKDF (reference sequence). This CDR3 contains 16 residues. The V segment lost 0 bases and the J segment 4 bases; nucleotides outside the gene matches: 4. The CDR3 is CATSRDQGAGTGELFF. CDR3 DNA: TGTGCCACCAGCAGAGATCAGGGGGCGGGCACCGGGGAGCTGTTTTTT. The whole variable domain, filled in from reference TRBV15 and TRBJ2-2, reads DAMVIQNPRYQVTQFGKPVTLSCSQTLNHNVMYWYQQKSSQAPKLLFHYYDKDFNNEADTPDNFQSRRPNTSFCFLDIRSPGLGDTAMYLCATSRDQGAGTGELFFGEGSRLTVL.

This clonotype was counted many times. Since it is a stray read in a library aimed at alpha chains, this beta chain has a size that is not meaningful. V and J are TRBV4-1 and TRBJ2-1; 12 bases line up with TRBD2. The germline V gene encodes CDR1 MGHRA and CDR2 YSYEKL. There are 17 residues in the CDR3. With 1 base clipped from V and 0 bases from J, the junction kept 1 base outside the gene matches. Here the CDR3 DNA reads TGCGCCAGCAGCCAAGCGGGACTAGCGGGCTCCTACAATGAGCAGTTCTTC. Amino acids: CASSQAGLAGSYNEQFF.